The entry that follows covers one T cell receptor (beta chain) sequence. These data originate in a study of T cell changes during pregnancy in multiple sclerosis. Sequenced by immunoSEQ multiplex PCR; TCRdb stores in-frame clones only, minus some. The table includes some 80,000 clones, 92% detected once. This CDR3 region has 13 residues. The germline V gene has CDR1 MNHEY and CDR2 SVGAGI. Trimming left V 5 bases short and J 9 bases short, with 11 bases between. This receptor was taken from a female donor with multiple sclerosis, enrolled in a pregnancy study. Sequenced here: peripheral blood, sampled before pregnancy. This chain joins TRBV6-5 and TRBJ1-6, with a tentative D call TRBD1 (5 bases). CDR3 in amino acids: CASSPAGRSPLHF. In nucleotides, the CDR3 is TGTGCCAGCAGTCCGGCAGGGCGTTCACCCCTCCACTTT.